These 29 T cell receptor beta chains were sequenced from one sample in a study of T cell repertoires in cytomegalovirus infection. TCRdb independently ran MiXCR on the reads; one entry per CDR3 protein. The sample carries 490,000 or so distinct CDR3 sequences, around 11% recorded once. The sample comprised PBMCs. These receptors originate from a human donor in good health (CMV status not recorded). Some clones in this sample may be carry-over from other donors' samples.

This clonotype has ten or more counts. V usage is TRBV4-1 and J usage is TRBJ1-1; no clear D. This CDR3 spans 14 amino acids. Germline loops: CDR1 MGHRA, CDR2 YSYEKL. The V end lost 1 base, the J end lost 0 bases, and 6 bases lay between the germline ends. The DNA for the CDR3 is TGCGCCAGCAGCCAAGGGGCAGTGAACACTGAAGCTTTCTTT. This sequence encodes CASSQGAVNTEAFF.

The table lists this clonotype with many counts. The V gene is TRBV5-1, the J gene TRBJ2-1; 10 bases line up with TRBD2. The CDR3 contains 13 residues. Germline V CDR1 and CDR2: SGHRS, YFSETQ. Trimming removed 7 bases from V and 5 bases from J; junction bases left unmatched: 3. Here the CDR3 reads CASRTSGNNEQFF. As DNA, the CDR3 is TGCGCCAGCCGGACTAGCGGAAACAATGAGCAGTTCTTC.

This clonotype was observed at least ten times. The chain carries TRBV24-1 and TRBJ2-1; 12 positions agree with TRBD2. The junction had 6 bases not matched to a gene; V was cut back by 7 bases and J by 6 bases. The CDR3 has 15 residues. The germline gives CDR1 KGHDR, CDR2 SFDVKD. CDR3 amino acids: CATSGTSGRTNEQFF. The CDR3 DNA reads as TGTGCCACCAGCGGTACTAGCGGGAGGACCAATGAGCAGTTCTTC.

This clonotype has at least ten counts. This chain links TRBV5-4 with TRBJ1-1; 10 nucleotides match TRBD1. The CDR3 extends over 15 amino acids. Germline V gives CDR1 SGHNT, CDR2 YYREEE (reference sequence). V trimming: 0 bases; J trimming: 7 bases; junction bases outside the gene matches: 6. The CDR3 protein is CASSLGLGQGSEAFF. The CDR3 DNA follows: TGTGCCAGCAGCTTGGGGCTGGGACAGGGGAGTGAAGCTTTCTTT.

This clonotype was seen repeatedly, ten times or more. The CDR3 reads CASSRDRVPDTQYF. In nucleotides, the CDR3 is TGTGCCAGTAGTAGGGACAGGGTGCCAGATACGCAGTATTTT. The rearrangement links TRBV19 to TRBJ2-3; 9 bases match TRBD1. The trim removed 4 bases at V and 4 bases at J, leaving 3 bases unmatched. The CDR3 totals 14 residues. CDR1 and CDR2 from the germline V gene are LNHDA and SQIVND (reference sequence).

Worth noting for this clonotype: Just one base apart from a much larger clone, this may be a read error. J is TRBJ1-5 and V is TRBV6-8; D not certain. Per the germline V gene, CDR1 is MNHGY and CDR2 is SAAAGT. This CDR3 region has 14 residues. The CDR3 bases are TGTACCAGCAGTCCCCGGGAGGGCAATCAGCCCCAGCATTTT. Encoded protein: CTSSPREGNQPQHF.

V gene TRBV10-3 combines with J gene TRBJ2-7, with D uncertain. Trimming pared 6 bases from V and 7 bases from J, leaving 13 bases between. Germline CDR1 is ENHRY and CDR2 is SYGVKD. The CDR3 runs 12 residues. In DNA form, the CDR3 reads TGTGCCATCAGCGGAACTCAAGGGGAGCAGTACTTC. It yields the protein CAISGTQGEQYF.

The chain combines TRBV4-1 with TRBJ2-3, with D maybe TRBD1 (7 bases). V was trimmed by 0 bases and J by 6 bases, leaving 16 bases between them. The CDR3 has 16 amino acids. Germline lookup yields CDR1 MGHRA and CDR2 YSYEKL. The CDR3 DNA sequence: TGCGCCAGCAGCCAAGAGGCGAGACAGGGAGGTGATACGCAGTATTTT. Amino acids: CASSQEARQGGDTQYF.

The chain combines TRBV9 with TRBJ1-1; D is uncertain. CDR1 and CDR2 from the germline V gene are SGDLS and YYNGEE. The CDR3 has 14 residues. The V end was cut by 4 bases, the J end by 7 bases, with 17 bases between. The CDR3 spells CASSPGVATDEAFF. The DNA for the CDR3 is TGTGCCAGCAGCCCTGGGGTCGCGACTGATGAAGCTTTCTTT.

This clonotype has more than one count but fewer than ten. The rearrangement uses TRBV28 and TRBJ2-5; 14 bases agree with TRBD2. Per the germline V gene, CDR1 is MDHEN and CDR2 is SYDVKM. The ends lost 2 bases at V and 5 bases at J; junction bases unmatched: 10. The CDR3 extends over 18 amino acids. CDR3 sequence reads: CASSLPPGLAGAGETQYF. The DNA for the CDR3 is TGTGCCAGCAGTTTACCCCCGGGACTAGCGGGAGCCGGGGAGACCCAGTACTTC.

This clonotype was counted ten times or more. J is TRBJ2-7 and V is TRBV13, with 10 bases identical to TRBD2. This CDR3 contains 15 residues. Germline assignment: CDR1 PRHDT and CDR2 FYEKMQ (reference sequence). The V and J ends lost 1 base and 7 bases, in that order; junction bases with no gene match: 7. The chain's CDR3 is CASSLASGSRIEQYF. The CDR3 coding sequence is TGTGCCAGCAGCTTAGCTAGCGGGAGTCGGATTGAGCAGTACTTC.

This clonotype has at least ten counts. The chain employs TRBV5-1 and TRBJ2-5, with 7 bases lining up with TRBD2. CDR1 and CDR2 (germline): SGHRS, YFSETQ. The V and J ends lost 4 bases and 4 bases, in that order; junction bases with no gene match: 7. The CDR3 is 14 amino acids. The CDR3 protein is CASSQGLVRETQYF. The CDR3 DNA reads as TGCGCCAGCAGCCAAGGACTAGTGAGAGAGACCCAGTACTTC.

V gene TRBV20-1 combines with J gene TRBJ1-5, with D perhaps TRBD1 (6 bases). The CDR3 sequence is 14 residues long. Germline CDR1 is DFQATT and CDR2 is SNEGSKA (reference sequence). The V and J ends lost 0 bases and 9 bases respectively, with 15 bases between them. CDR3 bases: TGCAGTGCTAGAGATAGCGGGGGCGAGGGGCCCCAGCATTTT. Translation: CSARDSGGEGPQHF.

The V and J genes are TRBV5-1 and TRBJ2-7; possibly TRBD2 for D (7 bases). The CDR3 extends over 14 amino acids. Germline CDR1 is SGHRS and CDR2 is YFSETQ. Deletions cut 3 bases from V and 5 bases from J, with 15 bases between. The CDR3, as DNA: TGCGCCAGCAGCTCCAGGGGAGGGGCGAACGAGCAGTACTTC. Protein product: CASSSRGGANEQYF.

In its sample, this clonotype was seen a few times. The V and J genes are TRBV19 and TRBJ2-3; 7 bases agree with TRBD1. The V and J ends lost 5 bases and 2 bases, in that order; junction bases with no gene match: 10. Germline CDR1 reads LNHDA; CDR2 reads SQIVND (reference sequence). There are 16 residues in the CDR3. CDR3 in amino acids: CASSPGTERFTDTQYF. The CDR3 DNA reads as TGTGCCAGTAGTCCCGGGACAGAGAGATTCACAGATACGCAGTATTTT.

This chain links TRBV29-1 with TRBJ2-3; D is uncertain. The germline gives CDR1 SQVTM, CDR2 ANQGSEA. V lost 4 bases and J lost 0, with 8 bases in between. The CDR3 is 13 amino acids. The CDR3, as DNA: TGCAGCGTTGGAGAACCTAGCACAGATACGCAGTATTTT. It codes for CSVGEPSTDTQYF.

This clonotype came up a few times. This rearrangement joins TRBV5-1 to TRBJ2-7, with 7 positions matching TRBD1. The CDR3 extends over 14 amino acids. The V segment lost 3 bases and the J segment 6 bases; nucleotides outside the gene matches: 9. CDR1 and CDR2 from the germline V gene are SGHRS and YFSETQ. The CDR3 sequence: CASSSYGTATEQYF. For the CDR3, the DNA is TGCGCCAGCAGCTCCTACGGGACAGCTACCGAGCAGTACTTC.

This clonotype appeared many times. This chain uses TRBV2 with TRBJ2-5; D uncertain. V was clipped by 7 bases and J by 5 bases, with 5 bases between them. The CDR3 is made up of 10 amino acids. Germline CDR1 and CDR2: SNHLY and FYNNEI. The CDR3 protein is CASNRETQYF. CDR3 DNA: TGTGCCAGCAATCGGGAGACCCAGTACTTC.

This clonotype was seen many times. The CDR3 DNA reads TGTGCCAGCAGCACTCGACTAGCGGGGGGGTTCGATGAGCAGTTCTTC. Protein sequence: CASSTRLAGGFDEQFF. The chain combines TRBV7-6 with TRBJ2-1; 14 nucleotides agree with TRBD2. Trimming at V came to 5 bases and at J to 8 bases, leaving 8 bases not matched to a gene. This CDR3 spans 16 amino acids. The germline V gene has CDR1 SGHVS and CDR2 FNYEAQ.

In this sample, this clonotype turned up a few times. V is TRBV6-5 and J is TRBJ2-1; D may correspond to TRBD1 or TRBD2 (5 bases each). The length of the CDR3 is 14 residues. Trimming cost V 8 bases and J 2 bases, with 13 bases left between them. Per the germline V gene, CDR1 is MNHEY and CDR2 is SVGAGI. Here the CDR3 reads CASGARATYNEQFF. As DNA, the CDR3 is TGTGCCAGCGGGGCGCGGGCGACCTACAATGAGCAGTTCTTC.

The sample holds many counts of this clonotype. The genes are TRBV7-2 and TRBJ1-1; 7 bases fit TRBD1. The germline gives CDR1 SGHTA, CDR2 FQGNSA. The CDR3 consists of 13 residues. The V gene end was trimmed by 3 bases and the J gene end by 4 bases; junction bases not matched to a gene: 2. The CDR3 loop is CASSFGDSTEAFF. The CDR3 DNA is TGTGCCAGCAGCTTCGGGGACAGCACTGAAGCTTTCTTT.

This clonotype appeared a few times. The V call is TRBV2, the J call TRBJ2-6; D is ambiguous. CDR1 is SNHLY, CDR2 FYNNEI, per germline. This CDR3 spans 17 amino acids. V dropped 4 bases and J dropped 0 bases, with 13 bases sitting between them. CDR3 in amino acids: CASSASGRSSGANVLTF. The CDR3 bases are TGTGCCAGCAGTGCCAGTGGTCGTAGCTCTGGGGCCAACGTCCTGACTTTC.

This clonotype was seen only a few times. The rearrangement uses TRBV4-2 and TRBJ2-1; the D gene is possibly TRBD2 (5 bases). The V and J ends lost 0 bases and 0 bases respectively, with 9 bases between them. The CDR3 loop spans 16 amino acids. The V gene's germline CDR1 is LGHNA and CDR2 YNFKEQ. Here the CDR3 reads CASSQERVSSYNEQFF. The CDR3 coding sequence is TGTGCCAGCAGCCAAGAGAGGGTCAGCTCCTACAATGAGCAGTTCTTC.

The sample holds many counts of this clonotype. CDR3: CASSLNGLAGEVGTF. For the CDR3, the DNA is TGTGCCAGCAGCTTAAATGGGCTGGCAGGGGAAGTGGGCACCTTC. The rearrangement uses TRBV7-3 and TRBJ1-2, with D possibly being TRBD1 (6 bases). In germline, CDR1 is SGHTA, CDR2 FQGTGA. There are 15 residues in the CDR3. V was shortened by 1 base and J by 13 bases, with 22 bases between the two germline ends.

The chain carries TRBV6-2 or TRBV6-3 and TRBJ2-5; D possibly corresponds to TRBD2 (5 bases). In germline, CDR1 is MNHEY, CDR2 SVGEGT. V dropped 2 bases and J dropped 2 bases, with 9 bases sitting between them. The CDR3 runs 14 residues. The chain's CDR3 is CASSYTDWQETQYF. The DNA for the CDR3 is TGTGCCAGCAGTTACACGGACTGGCAAGAGACCCAGTACTTC.

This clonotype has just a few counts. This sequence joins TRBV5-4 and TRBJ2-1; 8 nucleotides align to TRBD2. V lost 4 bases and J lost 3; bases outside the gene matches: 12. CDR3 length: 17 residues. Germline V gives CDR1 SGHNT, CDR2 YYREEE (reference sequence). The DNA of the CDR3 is TGTGCCAGCAGCCCAAGGGGCGGGAGGCCACTCTACAATGAGCAGTTCTTC. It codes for CASSPRGGRPLYNEQFF. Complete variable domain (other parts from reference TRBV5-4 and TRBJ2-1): ETGVTQSPTHLIKTRGQQVTLRCSSQSGHNTVSWYQQALGQGPQFIFQYYREEENGRGNFPPRFSGLQFPNYSSELNVNALELDDSALYLCASSPRGGRPLYNEQFFGPGTRLTVL.

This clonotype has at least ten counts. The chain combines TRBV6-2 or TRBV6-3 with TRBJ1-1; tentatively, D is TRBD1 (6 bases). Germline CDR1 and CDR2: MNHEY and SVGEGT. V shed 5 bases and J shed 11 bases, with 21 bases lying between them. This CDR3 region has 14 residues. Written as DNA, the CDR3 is TGTGCCAGCAGTCAACAGGGTATTGGCCTTCGGGCTTTCTTT. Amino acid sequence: CASSQQGIGLRAFF.

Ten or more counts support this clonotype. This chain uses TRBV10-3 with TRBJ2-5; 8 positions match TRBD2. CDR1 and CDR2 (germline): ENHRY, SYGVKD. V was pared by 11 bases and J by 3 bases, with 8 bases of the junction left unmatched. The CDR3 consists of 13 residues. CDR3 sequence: CAVRAGAEETQYF. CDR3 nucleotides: TGTGCCGTGCGAGCGGGGGCGGAAGAGACCCAGTACTTC.

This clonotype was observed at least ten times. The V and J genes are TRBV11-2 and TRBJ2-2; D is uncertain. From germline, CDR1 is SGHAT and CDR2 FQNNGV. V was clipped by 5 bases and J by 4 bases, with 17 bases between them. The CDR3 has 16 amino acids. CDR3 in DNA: TGTGCCAGCAGCCCCCGACGAGCTCCGAGCACCGGGGAGCTGTTTTTT. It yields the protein CASSPRRAPSTGELFF. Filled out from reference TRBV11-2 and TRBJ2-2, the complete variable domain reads EAGVAQSPRYKIIEKRQSVAFWCNPISGHATLYWYQQILGQGPKLLIQFQNNGVVDDSQLPKDRFSAERLKGVDSTLKIQPAKLEDSAVYLCASSPRRAPSTGELFFGEGSRLTVL.